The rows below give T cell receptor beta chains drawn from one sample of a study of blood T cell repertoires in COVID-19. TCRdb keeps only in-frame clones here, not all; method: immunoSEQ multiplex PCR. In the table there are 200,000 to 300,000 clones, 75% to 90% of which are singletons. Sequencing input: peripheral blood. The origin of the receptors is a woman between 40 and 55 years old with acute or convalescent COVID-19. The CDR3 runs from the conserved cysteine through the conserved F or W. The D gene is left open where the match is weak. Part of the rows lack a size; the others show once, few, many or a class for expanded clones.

TGTGCCAGCAGCCAAGATTGGGGGGGCCCGAGTATGGATACGCAGTATTTT	CASSQDWGGPSMDTQYF	TRBV3-1/TRBV3-2	TRBJ2-3	-	-
TGTGCCAGCAGCTCGCAGAGGGTTCAGCCCCAGCATTTT	CASSSQRVQPQHF	TRBV12-3/TRBV12-4	TRBJ1-5	-	-
TGTGCCAGCAGCAGGCAGCGACAGGGTAGCTCCTATAATTCACCCCTCCACTTT	CASSRQRQGSSYNSPLHF	TRBV11-2	TRBJ1-6	-	TRBD1
TGTGCCAGCAGCTTGGCCGCGGGGGGGCAAGGCGGGGAGCTGTTTTTT	CASSLAAGGQGGELFF	TRBV5-4	TRBJ2-2	-	TRBD2
TGCGCCAGCAGCTTGGGGCAGGGCGTATATGGCTACACCTTC	CASSLGQGVYGYTF	TRBV5-1	TRBJ1-2	few	-
TGTGCCAGCAGTGAGGGACAGGGGTTTAACTATGGCTACACCTTC	CASSEGQGFNYGYTF	TRBV6-4	TRBJ1-2	-	TRBD1
TGCGCCAGCAGCCAACCCCTCCTCCGGGGAAAGGGCACAGATACGCAGTATTTT	CASSQPLLRGKGTDTQYF	TRBV4-1	TRBJ2-3	once	-
TGTGCCAGTAGTACCCCGTCCCGGGGAAATCAGCCCCAGCATTTT	CASSTPSRGNQPQHF	TRBV19	TRBJ1-5	-	-
TGCGCCAGCTCCGAATCCTCAGTTCGCGGAGAGACCCAGTACTTC	CASSESSVRGETQYF	TRBV5-1	TRBJ2-5	-	-
TGTGCCAGCAGCCCCGGGACAGGGAATGAGCAGTTCTTC	CASSPGTGNEQFF	TRBV12-3/TRBV12-4	TRBJ2-1	-	TRBD1
TGCGCCAGCAGTCGGGGGTCGCTAACCGAAGCTTTCTTT	CASSRGSLTEAFF	TRBV10-1	TRBJ1-1	-	-
TGTGCCAGTACAAATTTACGGTCGGATGGCTACACCTTC	CASTNLRSDGYTF	TRBV19	TRBJ1-2	-	-